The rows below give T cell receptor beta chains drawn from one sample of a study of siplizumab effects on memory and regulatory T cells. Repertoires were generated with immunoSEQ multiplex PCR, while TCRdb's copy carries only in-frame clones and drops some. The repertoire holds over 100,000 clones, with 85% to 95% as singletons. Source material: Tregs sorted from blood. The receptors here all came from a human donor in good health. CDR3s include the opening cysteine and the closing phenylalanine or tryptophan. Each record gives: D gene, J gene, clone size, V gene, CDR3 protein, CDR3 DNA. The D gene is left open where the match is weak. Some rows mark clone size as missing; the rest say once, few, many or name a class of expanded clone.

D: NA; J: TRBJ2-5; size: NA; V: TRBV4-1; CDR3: CASSRLAREEETQYF; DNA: TGCGCCAGCAGCCGCCTCGCTCGGGAAGAAGAGACCCAGTACTTC
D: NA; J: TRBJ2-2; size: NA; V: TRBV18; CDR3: CASSPLSPNTGELFF; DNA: TGTGCCAGCTCACCGTTAAGTCCGAACACCGGGGAGCTGTTTTTT
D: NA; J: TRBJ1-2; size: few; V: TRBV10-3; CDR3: CAISSGRGYTF; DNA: TGTGCCATCAGTTCAGGGAGGGGCTACACCTTC
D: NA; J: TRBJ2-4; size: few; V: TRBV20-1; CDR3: CSASGAVIQYF; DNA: TGCAGTGCTAGTGGGGCCGTCATTCAGTACTTC
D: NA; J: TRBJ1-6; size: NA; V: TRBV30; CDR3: CAWNTGEVVSPLHF; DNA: TGTGCCTGGAATACCGGGGAGGTTGTTTCACCCCTCCACTTT
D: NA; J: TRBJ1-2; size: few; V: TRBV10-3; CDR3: CAISNPTVRTNYGYTF; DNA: TGTGCCATCAGCAACCCGACAGTTCGAACTAACTATGGCTACACCTTC
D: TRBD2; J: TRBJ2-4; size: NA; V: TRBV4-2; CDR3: CASSQTRTSGRGNIQYF; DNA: TGTGCCAGCAGCCAAACCCGGACTAGCGGGAGGGGCAACATTCAGTACTTC
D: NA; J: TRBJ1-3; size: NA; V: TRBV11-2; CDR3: CASSLYGRGNTIYF; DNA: TGTGCCAGCAGCTTATATGGGAGGGGAAACACCATATATTTT
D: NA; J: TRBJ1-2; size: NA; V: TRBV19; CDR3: CASSLRTANYGYTF; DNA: TGTGCCAGTAGTTTACGGACGGCTAACTATGGCTACACCTTC
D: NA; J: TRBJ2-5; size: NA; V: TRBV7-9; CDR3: CASSIRGETQYF; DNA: TGTGCCAGCAGCATCCGTGGAGAGACCCAGTACTTC
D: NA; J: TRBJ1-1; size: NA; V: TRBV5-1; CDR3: CASSLQGTEAFF; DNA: TGCGCCAGCAGCTTGCAAGGAACTGAAGCTTTCTTT
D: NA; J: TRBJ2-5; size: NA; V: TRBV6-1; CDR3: CASRQETQYF; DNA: TGTGCCAGCAGACAAGAGACCCAGTACTTC
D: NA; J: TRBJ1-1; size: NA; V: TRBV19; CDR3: CATSWGGSRITEAFF; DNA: TGTGCCACCTCTTGGGGGGGATCAAGGATCACTGAAGCTTTCTTT
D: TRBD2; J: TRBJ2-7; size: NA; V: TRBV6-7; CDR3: CASSFCGGAHEQYF; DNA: TGTGCCAGCAGTTTCTGCGGGGGGGCCCACGAGCAGTACTTC
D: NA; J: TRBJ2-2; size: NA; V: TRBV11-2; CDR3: CASSLGARRITNTGELFF; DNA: TGTGCCAGCAGCTTGGGGGCCAGGAGGATTACGAACACCGGGGAGCTGTTTTTT
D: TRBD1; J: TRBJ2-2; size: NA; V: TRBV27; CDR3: CASRTQKRQGRVTGELFF; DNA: TGTGCCAGCAGAACCCAGAAGAGACAGGGGAGAGTCACCGGGGAGCTGTTTTTT
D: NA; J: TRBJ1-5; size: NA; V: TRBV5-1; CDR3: CASSSDGQDQPQHF; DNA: TGCGCCAGCAGCTCCGATGGCCAGGATCAGCCCCAGCATTTT
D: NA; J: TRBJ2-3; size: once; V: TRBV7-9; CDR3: CASSLAVDTQYF; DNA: TGTGCCAGCAGCTTAGCCGTAGATACGCAGTATTTT
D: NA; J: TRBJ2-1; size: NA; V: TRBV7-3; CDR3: CASSTTQGEQFF; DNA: TGTGCCAGCAGCACCACCCAAGGTGAGCAGTTCTTC
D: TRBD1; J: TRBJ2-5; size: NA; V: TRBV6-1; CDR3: CASSDGQGWTETQYF; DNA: TGTGCCAGCAGTGACGGACAGGGTTGGACAGAGACCCAGTACTTC
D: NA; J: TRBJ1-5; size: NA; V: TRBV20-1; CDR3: CSAAGVSQHF; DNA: TGCAGTGCCGCCGGGGTGTCCCAGCATTTT
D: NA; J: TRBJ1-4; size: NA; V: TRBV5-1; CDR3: CASSSGIPTNEKLFF; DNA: TGCGCCAGCAGTTCAGGGATCCCGACTAATGAAAAACTGTTTTTT
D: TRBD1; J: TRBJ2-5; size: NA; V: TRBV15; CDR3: CATSSLRDRGSGETQYF; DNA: TGTGCCACCAGCAGTCTCCGGGACAGGGGATCGGGAGAGACCCAGTACTTC
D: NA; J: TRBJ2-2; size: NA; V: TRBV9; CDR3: CASSVEIGTGELFF; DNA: TGTGCCAGCAGCGTAGAAATCGGCACCGGGGAGCTGTTTTTT
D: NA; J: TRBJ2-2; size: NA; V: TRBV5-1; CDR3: CASSRGTGELFF; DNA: TGCGCCAGCAGCCGGGGAACCGGGGAGCTGTTTTTT
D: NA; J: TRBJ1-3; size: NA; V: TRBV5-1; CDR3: CASSLGLQSSGNTIYF; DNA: TGCGCCAGCAGCTTGGGCTTACAGAGCTCTGGAAACACCATATATTTT
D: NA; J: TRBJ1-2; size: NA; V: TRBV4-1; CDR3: CASSQVGGFRGYTF; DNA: TGCGCCAGCAGCCAAGTGGGGGGATTCCGTGGCTACACCTTC
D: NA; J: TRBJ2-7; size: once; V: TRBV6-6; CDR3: CASSPYYEQYF; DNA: TGTGCCAGCAGTCCATACTACGAGCAGTACTTC
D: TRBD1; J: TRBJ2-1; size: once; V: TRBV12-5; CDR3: CASGLVLRTGPNNEQFF; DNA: TGTGCTAGTGGTTTGGTACTCCGGACAGGGCCCAACAATGAGCAGTTCTTC
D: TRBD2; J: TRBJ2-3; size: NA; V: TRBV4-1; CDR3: CASSQGLAGGGSTDTQYF; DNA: TGCGCCAGCAGCCAAGGACTAGCGGGGGGTGGGAGCACAGATACGCAGTATTTT
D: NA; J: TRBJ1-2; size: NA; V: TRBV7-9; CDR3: CASSPTMIQGYHGYTF; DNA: TGTGCCAGCAGCCCGACAATGATACAGGGTTATCATGGCTACACCTTC
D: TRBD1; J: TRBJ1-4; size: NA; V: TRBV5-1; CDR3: CASSLQGANEKLFF; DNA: TGCGCCAGCAGCTTACAGGGGGCGAATGAAAAACTGTTTTTT
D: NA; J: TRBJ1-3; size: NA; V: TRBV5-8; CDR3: CASSLIVSGFSGNTIYF; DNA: TGTGCCAGCAGCTTGATTGTCAGCGGATTCTCTGGAAACACCATATATTTT
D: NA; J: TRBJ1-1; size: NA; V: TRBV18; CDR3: CASSPMRRGRSQMNTEAFF; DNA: TGTGCCAGCTCACCAATGAGGAGGGGTCGAAGTCAGATGAACACTGAAGCTTTCTTT
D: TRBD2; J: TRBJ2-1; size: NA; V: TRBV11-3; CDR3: CASRGGLAGSDEQFF; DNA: TGTGCCAGCAGAGGGGGACTAGCGGGATCGGATGAGCAGTTCTTC
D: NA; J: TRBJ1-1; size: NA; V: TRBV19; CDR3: CATIGWGFSEAFF; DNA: TGTGCCACCATAGGGTGGGGGTTCTCTGAAGCTTTCTTT
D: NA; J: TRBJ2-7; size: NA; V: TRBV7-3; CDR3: CASSRTGDHEQYF; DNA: TGTGCCAGCAGCCGGACGGGGGACCACGAGCAGTACTTC
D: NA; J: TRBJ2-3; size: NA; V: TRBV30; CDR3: CAWSFSPGVVTQYF; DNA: TGTGCCTGGAGTTTCTCCCCGGGAGTAGTTACGCAGTATTTT
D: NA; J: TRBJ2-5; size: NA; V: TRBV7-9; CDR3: CASSLTGSKETQYF; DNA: TGTGCCAGCAGCTTAACAGGGAGTAAAGAGACCCAGTACTTC
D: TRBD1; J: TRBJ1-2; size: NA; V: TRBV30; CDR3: CAWAHGTAYPYGYTF; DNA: TGTGCCTGGGCCCACGGGACAGCGTATCCCTATGGCTACACCTTC
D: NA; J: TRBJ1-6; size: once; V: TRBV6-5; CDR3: CASSYSGRLNSPLHF; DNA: TGTGCCAGCAGTTACTCCGGACGGCTAAATTCACCCCTCCACTTT
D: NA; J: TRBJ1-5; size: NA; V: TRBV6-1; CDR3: CASSAHGDTRKINQPQHF; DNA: TGTGCCAGCAGTGCCCATGGGGATACCAGGAAAATTAATCAGCCCCAGCATTTT
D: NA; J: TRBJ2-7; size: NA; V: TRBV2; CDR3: CASSLTELYEQYF; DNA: TGTGCCAGCAGTCTAACTGAATTATACGAGCAGTACTTC
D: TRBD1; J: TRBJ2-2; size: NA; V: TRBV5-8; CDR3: CASSFPGGITGELFF; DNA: TGTGCCAGCAGCTTTCCAGGGGGCATTACCGGGGAGCTGTTTTTT
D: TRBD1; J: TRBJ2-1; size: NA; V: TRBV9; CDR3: CASSVQGALSYNEQFF; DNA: TGTGCCAGCAGCGTGCAGGGGGCCTTGTCCTACAATGAGCAGTTCTTC